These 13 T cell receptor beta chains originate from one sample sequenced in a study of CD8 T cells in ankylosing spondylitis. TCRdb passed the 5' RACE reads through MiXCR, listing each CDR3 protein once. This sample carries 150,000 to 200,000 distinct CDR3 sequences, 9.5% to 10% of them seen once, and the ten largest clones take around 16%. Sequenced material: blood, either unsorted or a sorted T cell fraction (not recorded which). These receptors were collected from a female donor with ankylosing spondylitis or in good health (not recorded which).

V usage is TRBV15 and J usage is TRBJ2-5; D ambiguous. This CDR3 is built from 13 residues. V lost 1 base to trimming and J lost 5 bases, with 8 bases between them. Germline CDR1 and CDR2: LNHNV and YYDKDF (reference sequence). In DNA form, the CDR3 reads TGTGCCACCAGCAGAGGCAGGAAGGAGACCCAGTACTTC. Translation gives CATSRGRKETQYF.

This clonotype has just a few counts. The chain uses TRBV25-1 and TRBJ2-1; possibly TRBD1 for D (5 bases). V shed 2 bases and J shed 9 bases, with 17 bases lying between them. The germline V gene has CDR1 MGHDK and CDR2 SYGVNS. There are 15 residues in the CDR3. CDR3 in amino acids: CASSELAGMGTEQFF. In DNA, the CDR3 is TGTGCCAGCAGTGAACTCGCAGGGATGGGAACTGAGCAGTTCTTC.

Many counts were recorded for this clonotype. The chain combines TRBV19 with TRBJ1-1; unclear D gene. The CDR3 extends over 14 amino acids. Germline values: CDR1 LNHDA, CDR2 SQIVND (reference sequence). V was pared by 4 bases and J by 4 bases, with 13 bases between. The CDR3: CASSRTSKFTEAFF. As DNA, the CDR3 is TGTGCCAGTAGTAGAACGTCTAAATTCACTGAAGCTTTCTTT. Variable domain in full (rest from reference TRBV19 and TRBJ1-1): DGGITQSPKYLFRKEGQNVTLSCEQNLNHDAMYWYRQDPGQGLRLIYYSQIVNDFQKGDIAEGYSVSREKKESFPLTVTSAQKNPTAFYLCASSRTSKFTEAFFGQGTRLTVV.

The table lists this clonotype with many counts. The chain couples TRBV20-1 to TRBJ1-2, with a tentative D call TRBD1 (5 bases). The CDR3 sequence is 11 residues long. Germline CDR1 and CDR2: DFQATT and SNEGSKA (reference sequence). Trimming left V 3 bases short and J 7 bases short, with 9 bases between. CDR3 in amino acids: CSARAGTGYTF. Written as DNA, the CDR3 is TGCAGTGCTAGGGCAGGGACTGGCTACACCTTC.

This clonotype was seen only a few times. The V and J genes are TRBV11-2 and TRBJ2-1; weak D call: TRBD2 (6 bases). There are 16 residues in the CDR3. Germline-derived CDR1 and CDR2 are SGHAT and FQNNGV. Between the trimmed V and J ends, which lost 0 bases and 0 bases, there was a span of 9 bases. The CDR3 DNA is TGTGCCAGCAGCTTAGATCTAGCGAACTCCTACAATGAGCAGTTCTTC. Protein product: CASSLDLANSYNEQFF.

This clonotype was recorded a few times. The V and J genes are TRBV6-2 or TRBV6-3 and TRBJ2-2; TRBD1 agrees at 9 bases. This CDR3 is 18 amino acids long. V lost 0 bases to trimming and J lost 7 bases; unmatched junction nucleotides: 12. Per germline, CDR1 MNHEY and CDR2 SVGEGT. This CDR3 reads CASSYSIAGQGYDGELFF. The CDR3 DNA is TGTGCCAGCAGTTACTCGATTGCTGGACAGGGGTACGACGGGGAGCTGTTTTTT.

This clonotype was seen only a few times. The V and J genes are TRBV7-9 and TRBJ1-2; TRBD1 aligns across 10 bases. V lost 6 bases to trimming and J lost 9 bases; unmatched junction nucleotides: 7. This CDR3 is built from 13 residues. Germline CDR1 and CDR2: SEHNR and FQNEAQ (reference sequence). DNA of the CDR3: TGTGCCAGCAGTCCGGGACAGGGGAGTAGCTACACCTTC. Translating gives CASSPGQGSSYTF.

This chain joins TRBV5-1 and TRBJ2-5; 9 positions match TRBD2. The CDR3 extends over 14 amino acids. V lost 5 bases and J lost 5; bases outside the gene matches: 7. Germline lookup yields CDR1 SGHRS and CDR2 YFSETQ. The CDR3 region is CASREAGGRETQYF. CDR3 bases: TGCGCCAGCAGGGAAGCGGGAGGACGGGAGACCCAGTACTTC.

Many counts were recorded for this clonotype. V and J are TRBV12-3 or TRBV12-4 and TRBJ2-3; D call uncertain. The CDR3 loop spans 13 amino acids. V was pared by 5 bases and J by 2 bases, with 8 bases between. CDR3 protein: CASSRHFTDTQYF. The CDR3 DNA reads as TGTGCCAGCAGTCGACACTTCACAGATACGCAGTATTTT.

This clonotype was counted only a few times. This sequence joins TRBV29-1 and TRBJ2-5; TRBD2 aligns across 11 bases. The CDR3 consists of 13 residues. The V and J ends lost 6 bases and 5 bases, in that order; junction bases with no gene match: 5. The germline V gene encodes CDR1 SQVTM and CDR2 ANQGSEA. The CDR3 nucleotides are TGCAGCGTGCTAGCGGGAGGTGTTGAGACCCAGTACTTC. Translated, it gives CSVLAGGVETQYF. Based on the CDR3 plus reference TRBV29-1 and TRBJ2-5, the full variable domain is SAVISQKPSRDICQRGTSLTIQCQVDSQVTMMFWYRQQPGQSLTLIATANQGSEATYESGFVIDKFPISRPNLTFSTLTVSNMSPEDSSIYLCSVLAGGVETQYFGPGTRLLVL.

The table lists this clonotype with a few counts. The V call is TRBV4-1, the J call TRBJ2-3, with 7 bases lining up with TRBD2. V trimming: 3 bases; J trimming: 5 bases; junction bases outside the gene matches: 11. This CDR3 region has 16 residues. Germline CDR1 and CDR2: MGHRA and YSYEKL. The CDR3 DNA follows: TGCGCCAGCAGCCATCCCAGGGAGGGAGCGGGAGATACGCAGTATTTT. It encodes CASSHPREGAGDTQYF.

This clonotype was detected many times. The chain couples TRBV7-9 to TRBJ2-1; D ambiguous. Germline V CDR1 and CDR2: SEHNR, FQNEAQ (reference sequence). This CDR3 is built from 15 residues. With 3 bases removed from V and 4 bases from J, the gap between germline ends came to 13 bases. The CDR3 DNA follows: TGTGCCAGCAGCTTGGGTCGAACCGAATACAATGAGCAGTTCTTC. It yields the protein CASSLGRTEYNEQFF.

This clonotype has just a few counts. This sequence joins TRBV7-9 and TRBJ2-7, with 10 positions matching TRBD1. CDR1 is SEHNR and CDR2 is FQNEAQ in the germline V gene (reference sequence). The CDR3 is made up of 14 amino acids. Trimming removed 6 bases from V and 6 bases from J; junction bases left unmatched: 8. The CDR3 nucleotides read TGTGCCAGCAGTTCCGGGACAGGGGTTGCCGAGCAGTACTTC. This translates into CASSSGTGVAEQYF.